These 11 T cell receptor beta chains originate from one sample sequenced in a study of a mutant IDH1 vaccine in newly diagnosed glioma. What these receptors recognize is not known. The assay was immunoSEQ multiplex PCR, and TCRdb's table has in-frame clones only and misses some. This sample has about 55,000 clones, with about four fifths found just once. As to time point: week 23, last vaccination. Doses of 300 ug of mutant IDH1 20-mer peptide were given with topical imiquimod. The specimen was PBMCs, collected from a glioma patient whose treatment included an IDH1 peptide vaccine. The source of these receptors is a middle-aged man with glioma.

The chain combines TRBV2 with TRBJ1-2, with 9 bases identical to TRBD1. J was trimmed by 9 bases and V by 10 bases; bases with no gene match: 6. The CDR3 is 11 residues long. Germline V gene sequence: CDR1 SNHLY, CDR2 FYNNEI. The CDR3 protein is CANRDRVRYTF. In nucleotides, the CDR3 is TGTGCCAACCGGGACAGGGTGCGCTACACCTTC.

The chain joins TRBV2 to TRBJ1-2; D is possibly TRBD1 (5 bases). V lost 4 bases and J lost 7, with 16 bases in between. The germline CDR1 and CDR2 sequences are SNHLY and FYNNEI. This CDR3 has 14 amino acids. The CDR3 DNA is TGTGCCAGCAGTGTTCTACAGGTCAATGGTGGCTACACCTTC. Protein product: CASSVLQVNGGYTF.

The chain joins TRBV2 to TRBJ1-1; no clear D. Trimming pared 5 bases from V and 1 base from J, leaving 8 bases between. The CDR3 contains 13 residues. Germline V lookup: CDR1 SNHLY, CDR2 FYNNEI. The CDR3 reads CASSFAENTEAFF. CDR3 nucleotides: TGTGCCAGCAGTTTTGCGGAGAACACTGAAGCTTTCTTT. The full variable domain, in which reference TRBV2 and TRBJ1-1 provide the parts outside the CDR3, is EPEVTQTPSHQVTQMGQEVILRCVPISNHLYFYWYRQILGQKVEFLVSFYNNEISEKSEIFDDQFSVERPDGSNFTLKIRSTKLEDSAMYFCASSFAENTEAFFGQGTRLTVV.

The chain is built from TRBV6-1 and TRBJ2-7, with 7 bases aligning to TRBD2. Per germline, CDR1 MNHNS and CDR2 SASEGT. CDR3 length equals 14 residues. The trim removed 2 bases at V and 4 bases at J, leaving 5 bases unmatched. The DNA for the CDR3 is TGTGCCAGCAGTGAACGTCTAGCGGTTTACGAGCAGTACTTC. Its protein product is CASSERLAVYEQYF.

V usage is TRBV6-1 and J usage is TRBJ2-7; TRBD2 agrees at 15 bases. With 2 bases clipped from V and 3 bases from J, the junction kept 8 bases outside the gene matches. The CDR3 runs 18 residues. The germline gives CDR1 MNHNS, CDR2 SASEGT. The DNA for the CDR3 is TGTGCCAGCAGTGAACAATTAGGACTAGCGGGGGGGAGCTACGAGCAGTACTTC. Its translation: CASSEQLGLAGGSYEQYF.

V and J are TRBV2 and TRBJ1-3; TRBD1 agrees at 10 bases. V dropped 6 bases and J dropped 2; count of bases not matched to a gene: 7. CDR1 SNHLY and CDR2 FYNNEI come from the germline V gene. This CDR3 has 16 amino acids. CDR3 in amino acids: CASSPGQGLAGNTIYF. The CDR3 nucleotides are TGTGCCAGCAGCCCGGGACAGGGGCTGGCTGGAAACACCATATATTTT.

The chain couples TRBV2 to TRBJ2-1; unclear D gene. Germline lookup yields CDR1 SNHLY and CDR2 FYNNEI. V was clipped by 7 bases and J by 4 bases, with 5 bases between them. The CDR3 loop spans 11 amino acids. The CDR3, as DNA: TGTGCCAGCACAGAATACAATGAGCAGTTCTTC. It codes for CASTEYNEQFF.

This chain connects TRBV5-6 to TRBJ1-1; no clear D gene. Per the germline V gene, CDR1 is SGHDT and CDR2 is YYEEEE. The CDR3 loop spans 16 amino acids. The germline V and J ends were trimmed by 4 bases and 0 bases, with 16 bases remaining between them. Here the CDR3 DNA reads TGTGCCAGCAGCCCCGACTCGGGGATGATGAACACTGAAGCTTTCTTT. Its protein is CASSPDSGMMNTEAFF.

J is TRBJ1-2 and V is TRBV7-9; possible D gene TRBD1, 5 bases. Germline loops: CDR1 SEHNR, CDR2 FQNEAQ (reference sequence). V lost 5 bases and J 0 bases, leaving 7 bases between the germline ends. The CDR3 loop spans 13 amino acids. The CDR3 nucleotides read TGTGCCAGCAGCACGACAGCTAACTATGGCTACACCTTC. Residues: CASSTTANYGYTF.

The chain employs TRBV4-1 and TRBJ1-1; 8 bases are shared with TRBD1. This CDR3 region has 21 residues. V lost 4 bases to trimming and J lost 4 bases; unmatched junction nucleotides: 26. Germline V gene lookup returns CDR1 MGHRA and CDR2 YSYEKL. CDR3 in DNA: TGCGCCAGCAGCCCTGGAGGCCGGTCCAGGCCCGGACAGGGCAGCCCCACTGAAGCTTTCTTT. Residues: CASSPGGRSRPGQGSPTEAFF.

In nucleotides, the CDR3 is TGTGCCAGCAGCCCAGGACAGTACATGAACACTGAAGCTTTCTTT. The encoded protein is CASSPGQYMNTEAFF. J is TRBJ1-1 and V is TRBV9, with D tentatively TRBD1 (6 bases). V lost 4 bases, J lost 0 bases, and 13 bases lay in between. CDR3 length: 15 amino acids. Germline CDR1 SGDLS, CDR2 YYNGEE. The entire variable domain, with the rest obtained from reference TRBV9 and TRBJ1-1, is as follows: DSGVTQTPKHLITATGQRVTLRCSPRSGDLSVYWYQQSLDQGLQFLIQYYNGEERAKGNILERFSAQQFPDLHSELNLSSLELGDSALYFCASSPGQYMNTEAFFGQGTRLTVV.